A selection of T cell receptor beta chains follows, all from one sample in a study of CD8+CD57+ T cells in acquired aplastic anemia. TCRdb processed the reads anew with MiXCR; each CDR3 protein has one entry. Found here are about 160,000 distinct CDR3 sequences, 40% to 60% of them singletons; the top ten hold about 31%. The material sequenced was sorted CD4+, CD8+, or CD8+CD57+ T cells (not recorded which) from PBMCs. These receptors all come from a human donor with aplastic anemia. Both conserved end residues are part of each CDR3. The D gene is left open where the match is weak. A clone size is listed for some rows: how often the clone was seen (once, few, many), or a class if it is expanded.

V: TRBV12-5
size: NA
J: TRBJ2-7
D: NA
CDR3: CASGIGFGVHEQHF
DNA: TGTGCTAGTGGGATCGGGTTCGGGGTACACGAGCAGCACTTC

V: TRBV7-6
size: many
J: TRBJ2-3
D: NA
CDR3: CASTLGAGDTQYF
DNA: TGTGCCAGCACCTTGGGGGCGGGAGATACGCAGTATTTT

V: TRBV6-1
size: many
J: TRBJ1-2
D: NA
CDR3: CASSQDRSNYGYTF
DNA: TGTGCCAGCAGTCAGGACAGATCTAACTATGGCTACACCTTC

V: TRBV20-1
size: many
J: TRBJ2-7
D: NA
CDR3: CSARDGRSYEQYF
DNA: TGCAGTGCTAGAGACGGCAGGTCCTACGAGCAGTACTTC

V: TRBV5-1
size: many
J: TRBJ2-2
D: TRBD1
CDR3: CASSSGGIGELFF
DNA: TGCGCCAGCAGCTCAGGGGGCATCGGGGAGCTGTTTTTT

V: TRBV27
size: NA
J: TRBJ2-7
D: NA
CDR3: CASSFREIGYEQYF
DNA: TGTGCCAGCAGTTTCAGGGAGATCGGGTACGAGCAGTACTTC

V: TRBV20-1
size: NA
J: TRBJ2-1
D: NA
CDR3: CSAGDRGSSYNEQFF
DNA: TGCAGTGCTGGGGATAGGGGGAGCTCCTACAATGAGCAGTTCTTC

V: TRBV24-1
size: many
J: TRBJ1-5
D: NA
CDR3: CATSDRQGPNQPQHF
DNA: TGTGCCACCAGTGATAGGCAGGGCCCCAATCAGCCCCAGCATTTT

V: TRBV24-1
size: NA
J: TRBJ2-7
D: NA
CDR3: CATSPSGGWEEQYF
DNA: TGTGCCACCAGCCCCTCCGGGGGCTGGGAAGAGCAGTACTTC

V: TRBV10-3
size: NA
J: TRBJ2-1
D: NA
CDR3: CAIGAPSNEQFF
DNA: TGTGCCATCGGTGCCCCTAGCAATGAGCAGTTCTTC

V: TRBV7-9
size: few
J: TRBJ1-6
D: NA
CDR3: CASSLAEESPLHF
DNA: TGTGCCAGCAGCTTAGCGGAGGAATCACCCCTCCACTTT

V: TRBV2
size: NA
J: TRBJ2-1
D: TRBD2
CDR3: CASSDGTMTYNEQFF
DNA: TGTGCCAGCAGCGACGGGACTATGACCTACAATGAGCAGTTCTTC

V: TRBV10-1
size: NA
J: TRBJ1-5
D: NA
CDR3: CASSKTQEQPQHF
DNA: TGCGCCAGCAGCAAAACACAGGAACAGCCCCAGCATTTT

V: TRBV9
size: NA
J: TRBJ1-2
D: NA
CDR3: CASQNQGYTF
DNA: TGTGCCAGCCAGAATCAGGGATACACCTTC

V: TRBV6-1
size: NA
J: TRBJ1-4
D: NA
CDR3: CASSPTGPREKLFF
DNA: TGTGCCAGCAGTCCGACGGGACCGAGAGAAAAACTGTTTTTT

V: TRBV9
size: NA
J: TRBJ1-2
D: TRBD1
CDR3: CASAPGPGQNYGYTF
DNA: TGTGCCAGCGCCCCGGGACCGGGACAGAACTATGGCTACACCTTC

V: TRBV11-2
size: many
J: TRBJ2-1
D: TRBD2
CDR3: CASSLDSGITYNEQFF
DNA: TGTGCCAGCAGCTTAGATAGCGGGATCACCTACAATGAGCAGTTCTTC

V: TRBV12-3/TRBV12-4
size: many
J: TRBJ2-1
D: NA
CDR3: CATSREQFF
DNA: TGTGCCACCAGCCGTGAGCAGTTCTTC

V: TRBV14
size: few
J: TRBJ2-5
D: NA
CDR3: CASSQERKETQYF
DNA: TGTGCCAGCAGCCAAGAACGTAAAGAGACCCAGTACTTC

V: TRBV4-1
size: many
J: TRBJ2-5
D: TRBD1
CDR3: CASSRTGTDNQETQYF
DNA: TGCGCCAGCAGCCGCACCGGGACAGACAACCAAGAGACCCAGTACTTC

V: TRBV24-1
size: many
J: TRBJ2-7
D: NA
CDR3: CATSGVGGEQYF
DNA: TGTGCCACCAGTGGAGTCGGGGGCGAGCAGTACTTC

V: TRBV20-1
size: NA
J: TRBJ2-7
D: TRBD1
CDR3: CSARRTGGGEQYF
DNA: TGCAGTGCTCGGAGGACAGGGGGTGGAGAGCAGTACTTC

V: TRBV20-1
size: NA
J: TRBJ1-5
D: NA
CDR3: CSARVIQPNQPQHF
DNA: TGCAGTGCTAGAGTTATACAGCCCAATCAGCCCCAGCATTTT

V: TRBV4-2
size: NA
J: TRBJ2-3
D: NA
CDR3: CASSQDSGADTQYF
DNA: TGTGCCAGCAGCCAAGATTCAGGGGCAGATACGCAGTATTTT

V: TRBV6-5
size: NA
J: TRBJ2-1
D: NA
CDR3: CAISYSSSEQFF
DNA: TGTGCCATCAGTTACTCTTCGTCGGAGCAGTTCTTC

V: TRBV29-1
size: NA
J: TRBJ1-1
D: NA
CDR3: CSVLTGPNEQFF
DNA: TGCAGCGTATTGACAGGTCCCAATGAGCAGTTCTTT

V: TRBV3-1
size: NA
J: TRBJ2-1
D: NA
CDR3: CASSQGFGSNEQFF
DNA: TGTGCCAGCAGCCAAGGATTTGGTTCGAATGAGCAGTTCTTC

V: TRBV20-1
size: NA
J: TRBJ1-2
D: NA
CDR3: CSASDRRYTF
DNA: TGCAGTGCAAGCGACCGACGCTACACCTTC

V: TRBV12-3/TRBV12-4
size: many
J: TRBJ2-1
D: NA
CDR3: CASSPTGHQRNEQFF
DNA: TGTGCCAGCAGTCCTACGGGACACCAAAGGAATGAGCAGTTCTTC

V: TRBV7-2
size: NA
J: TRBJ1-2
D: NA
CDR3: CASSSLGGDNYGYTF
DNA: TGTGCCAGCAGCTCCCTTGGGGGAGACAACTATGGCTACACCTTC

V: TRBV5-5
size: many
J: TRBJ2-6
D: NA
CDR3: CASTGISSGANVLTF
DNA: TGTGCCAGCACTGGGATCAGCTCTGGGGCCAACGTCCTGACTTTC

V: TRBV7-8
size: many
J: TRBJ2-3
D: TRBD1
CDR3: CASSPTGITDTQYF
DNA: TGTGCCAGCAGCCCGACAGGGATCACAGATACGCAGTATTTT

V: TRBV5-5
size: many
J: TRBJ1-4
D: NA
CDR3: CASTTNEKLFF
DNA: TGTGCCAGCACCACCAATGAAAAACTGTTTTTT

V: TRBV7-9
size: NA
J: TRBJ1-6
D: NA
CDR3: CASSLEDGSPLHF
DNA: TGTGCCAGCAGCTTAGAGGACGGTTCACCCCTCCACTTT

V: TRBV10-3
size: few
J: TRBJ2-1
D: TRBD2
CDR3: CAISDLAGPKNEQFF
DNA: TGTGCCATCAGTGATCTAGCGGGGCCTAAGAATGAGCAGTTCTTC

V: TRBV7-9
size: many
J: TRBJ1-3
D: NA
CDR3: CASSRQGPGNTIYF
DNA: TGTGCCAGCAGCCGTCAGGGCCCTGGAAACACCATATATTTT

V: TRBV29-1
size: NA
J: TRBJ2-7
D: NA
CDR3: CSVEILGSAYEQYF
DNA: TGCAGCGTTGAAATCTTAGGGTCAGCCTACGAGCAGTACTTC

V: TRBV7-8
size: once
J: TRBJ2-7
D: NA
CDR3: CASSLEAAISYEQYF
DNA: TGTGCCAGCAGCTTAGAAGCAGCCATTTCCTACGAGCAGTACTTC

V: TRBV24-1
size: NA
J: TRBJ2-2
D: TRBD1
CDR3: CATSAGTGPTGELFF
DNA: TGTGCCACCAGTGCCGGGACAGGTCCTACCGGGGAGCTGTTTTTT

V: TRBV2
size: NA
J: TRBJ2-3
D: NA
CDR3: CASSDYYTTDTQYF
DNA: TGTGCCAGCAGTGACTACTATACCACAGATACGCAGTATTTT

V: TRBV10-2
size: NA
J: TRBJ1-5
D: TRBD1
CDR3: CASRGQGRSQPQHF
DNA: TGCGCCAGCAGAGGACAGGGGCGTAGTCAGCCCCAGCATTTT

V: TRBV20-1
size: many
J: TRBJ2-2
D: TRBD2
CDR3: CSARAGGPVGELFF
DNA: TGCAGTGCTAGGGCGGGAGGGCCCGTCGGGGAGCTGTTTTTT

V: TRBV6-1
size: NA
J: TRBJ1-1
D: NA
CDR3: CASKRNTMNTEAFF
DNA: TGTGCCAGCAAGCGGAACACTATGAACACTGAAGCTTTCTTT

V: TRBV10-3
size: NA
J: TRBJ1-1
D: NA
CDR3: CAISSMERGFTEAFF
DNA: TGTGCCATCAGTAGTATGGAGAGGGGGTTCACTGAAGCTTTCTTT

V: TRBV7-9
size: many
J: TRBJ1-3
D: TRBD1
CDR3: CASSSIRTGYFGNTIYF
DNA: TGTGCCAGCAGCTCCATTAGGACAGGGTATTTTGGAAACACCATATATTTT

V: TRBV10-3
size: NA
J: TRBJ1-2
D: TRBD1
CDR3: CAIKGTAPLYTF
DNA: TGTGCCATCAAGGGGACAGCGCCGCTCTACACCTTC

V: TRBV2
size: NA
J: TRBJ2-1
D: TRBD1
CDR3: CASRSGTASYNEQFF
DNA: TGTGCCAGCAGATCCGGGACAGCTTCCTACAATGAGCAGTTCTTC

V: TRBV4-1
size: NA
J: TRBJ2-7
D: NA
CDR3: CASSQSSTATYEQYF
DNA: TGCGCCAGCAGCCAAAGTTCGACAGCCACCTACGAGCAGTACTTC

V: TRBV5-6
size: few
J: TRBJ1-3
D: NA
CDR3: CASRPSERGWGNTIYF
DNA: TGTGCCAGCAGGCCATCAGAAAGGGGTTGGGGAAACACCATATATTTT

V: TRBV6-5
size: NA
J: TRBJ2-1
D: TRBD2
CDR3: CASSFKREIPDEQFF
DNA: TGTGCCAGCAGTTTCAAGCGGGAGATCCCGGATGAGCAGTTCTTC

V: TRBV28
size: few
J: TRBJ2-1
D: TRBD2
CDR3: CASSWGTSGEQFF
DNA: TGTGCCAGCAGTTGGGGGACTAGCGGAGAGCAGTTCTTC

V: TRBV29-1
size: many
J: TRBJ1-2
D: NA
CDR3: CSGWGGGGYGYTF
DNA: TGCAGCGGGTGGGGGGGCGGTGGCTATGGCTACACCTTC

V: TRBV7-4
size: NA
J: TRBJ2-5
D: TRBD1
CDR3: CASSQVGGAETQYF
DNA: TGTGCCAGCAGCCAGGTAGGGGGCGCAGAGACCCAGTACTTC

V: TRBV12-3/TRBV12-4
size: many
J: TRBJ1-1
D: TRBD1
CDR3: CASSFRGPNTEAFF
DNA: TGTGCCAGCAGTTTCAGGGGGCCAAACACTGAAGCTTTCTTT

V: TRBV25-1
size: NA
J: TRBJ2-5
D: TRBD2
CDR3: CASSLAGGFFQETQYF
DNA: TGTGCCAGCAGTCTAGCGGGAGGGTTCTTCCAAGAGACCCAGTACTTC

V: TRBV10-3
size: NA
J: TRBJ1-3
D: NA
CDR3: CATATASSGNTIYF
DNA: TGTGCCACAGCGACAGCCAGCTCTGGAAACACCATATATTTT

V: TRBV11-2
size: NA
J: TRBJ2-3
D: TRBD2
CDR3: CASASPKGLAGGPDTQYF
DNA: TGTGCCAGCGCCAGCCCCAAAGGCCTAGCGGGAGGCCCAGATACGCAGTATTTT